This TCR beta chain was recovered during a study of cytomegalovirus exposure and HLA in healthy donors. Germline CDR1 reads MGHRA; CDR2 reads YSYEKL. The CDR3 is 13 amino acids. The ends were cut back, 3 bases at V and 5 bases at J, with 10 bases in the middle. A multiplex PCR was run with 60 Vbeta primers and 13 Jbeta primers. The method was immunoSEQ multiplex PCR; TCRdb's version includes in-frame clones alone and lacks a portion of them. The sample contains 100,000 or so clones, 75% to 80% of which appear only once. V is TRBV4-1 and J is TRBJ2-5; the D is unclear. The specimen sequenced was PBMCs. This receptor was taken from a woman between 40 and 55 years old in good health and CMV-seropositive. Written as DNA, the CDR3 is TGCGCCAGCAGCCATGCGACTCGGGAGACCCAGTACTTC. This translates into CASSHATRETQYF.